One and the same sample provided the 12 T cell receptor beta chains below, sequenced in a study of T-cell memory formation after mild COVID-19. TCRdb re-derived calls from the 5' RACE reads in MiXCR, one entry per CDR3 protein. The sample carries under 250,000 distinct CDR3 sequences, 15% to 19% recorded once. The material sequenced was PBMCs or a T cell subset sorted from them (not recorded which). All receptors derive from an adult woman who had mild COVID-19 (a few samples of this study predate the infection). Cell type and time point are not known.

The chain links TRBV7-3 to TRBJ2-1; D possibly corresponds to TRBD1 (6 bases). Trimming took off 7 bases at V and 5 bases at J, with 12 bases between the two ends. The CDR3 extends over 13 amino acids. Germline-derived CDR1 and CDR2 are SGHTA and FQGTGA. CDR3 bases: TGTGCCAGCAACTCCAACAGGGACAATGAGCAGTTCTTC. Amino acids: CASNSNRDNEQFF.

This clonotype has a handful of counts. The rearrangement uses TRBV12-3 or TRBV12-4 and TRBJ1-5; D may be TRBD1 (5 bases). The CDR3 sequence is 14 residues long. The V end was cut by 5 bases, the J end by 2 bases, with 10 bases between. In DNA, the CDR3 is TGTGCCAGCAGTATAACGGGGGGCAATCAGCCCCAGCATTTT. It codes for CASSITGGNQPQHF.

CDR3 sequence reads: CASSLTLVAFF. As DNA, the CDR3 is TGTGCCAGCAGTTTAACCTTAGTGGCTTTCTTC. This chain joins TRBV6-2 or TRBV6-3 and TRBJ2-1; D remains unclear. Germline values: CDR1 MNHEY, CDR2 SVGEGT. Trimming removed 4 bases at V and 16 bases at J, with 14 bases between. CDR3 length: 11 amino acids.

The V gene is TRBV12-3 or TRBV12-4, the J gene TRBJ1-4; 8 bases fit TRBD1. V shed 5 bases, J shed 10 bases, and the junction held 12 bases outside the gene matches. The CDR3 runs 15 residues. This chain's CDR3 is CASSPWGRGHGKLFF. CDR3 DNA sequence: TGTGCCAGCAGTCCCTGGGGCAGGGGGCACGGAAAACTGTTTTTT.

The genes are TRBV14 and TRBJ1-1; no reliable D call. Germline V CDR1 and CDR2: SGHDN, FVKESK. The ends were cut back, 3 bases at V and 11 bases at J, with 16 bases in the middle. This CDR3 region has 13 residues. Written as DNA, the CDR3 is TGTGCCAGCAGCCAGAGCCCCACCCGGAATGCTTTCTTT. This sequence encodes CASSQSPTRNAFF. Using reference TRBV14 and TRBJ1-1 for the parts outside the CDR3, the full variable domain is EAGVTQFPSHSVIEKGQTVTLRCDPISGHDNLYWYRRVMGKEIKFLLHFVKESKQDESGMPNNRFLAERTGGTYSTLKVQPAELEDSGVYFCASSQSPTRNAFFGQGTRLTVV.

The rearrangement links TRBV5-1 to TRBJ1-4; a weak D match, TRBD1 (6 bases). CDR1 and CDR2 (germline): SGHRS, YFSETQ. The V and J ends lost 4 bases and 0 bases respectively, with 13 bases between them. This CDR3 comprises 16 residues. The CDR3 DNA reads TGCGCCAGCAGCCGACAGGCCCACACAACTAATGAAAAACTGTTTTTT. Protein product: CASSRQAHTTNEKLFF.

The CDR3 bases are TGCAGTGCTATACAGGGGAGGAAGGATCAGCCCCAGCATTTT. Protein product: CSAIQGRKDQPQHF. This chain uses TRBV20-1 with TRBJ1-5, with 7 bases aligning to TRBD1. V trimming: 4 bases; J trimming: 5 bases; junction bases outside the gene matches: 8. Germline CDR1 is DFQATT and CDR2 is SNEGSKA (reference sequence). This CDR3 has 14 amino acids.

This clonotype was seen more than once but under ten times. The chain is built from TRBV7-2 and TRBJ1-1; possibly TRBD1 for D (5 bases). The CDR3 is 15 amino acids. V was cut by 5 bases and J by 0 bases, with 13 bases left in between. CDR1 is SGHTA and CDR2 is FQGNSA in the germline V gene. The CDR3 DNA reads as TGTGCCAGCAGCCAATCGACAGCGTTGAACACTGAAGCTTTCTTT. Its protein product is CASSQSTALNTEAFF.

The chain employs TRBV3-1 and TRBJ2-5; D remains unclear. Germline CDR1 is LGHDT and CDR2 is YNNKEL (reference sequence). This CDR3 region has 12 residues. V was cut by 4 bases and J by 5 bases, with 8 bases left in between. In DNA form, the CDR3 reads TGTGCCAGCAGCCCAGGCTTTGAGACCCAGTACTTC. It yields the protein CASSPGFETQYF.

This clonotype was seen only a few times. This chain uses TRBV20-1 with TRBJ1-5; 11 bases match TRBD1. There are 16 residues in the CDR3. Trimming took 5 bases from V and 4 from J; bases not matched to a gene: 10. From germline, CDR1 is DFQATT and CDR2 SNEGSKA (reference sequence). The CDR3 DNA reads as TGCAGTGCTGCCGAAGGTGGGACAGGGGGGAATCAGCCCCAGCATTTT. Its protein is CSAAEGGTGGNQPQHF.

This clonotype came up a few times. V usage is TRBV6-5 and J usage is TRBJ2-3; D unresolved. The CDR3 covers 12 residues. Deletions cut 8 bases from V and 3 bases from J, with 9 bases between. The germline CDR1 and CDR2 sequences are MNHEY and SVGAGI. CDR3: CASVEKTDTQYF. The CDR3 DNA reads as TGTGCCAGCGTAGAGAAGACAGATACGCAGTATTTT.

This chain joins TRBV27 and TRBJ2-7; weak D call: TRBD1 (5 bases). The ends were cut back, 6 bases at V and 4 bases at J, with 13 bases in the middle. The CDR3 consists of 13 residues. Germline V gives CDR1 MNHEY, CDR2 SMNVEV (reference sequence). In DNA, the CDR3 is TGTGCCAGCAGCCGTTTTAGACAGTACGAGCAGTACTTC. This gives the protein CASSRFRQYEQYF.